Shown below are 20 T cell receptor beta chains from a single sample sequenced in a study of T cells in narcolepsy. Here immunoSEQ multiplex PCR was the method, and the copy in TCRdb shows in-frame clones only, minus some. This sample yields 20,000 to 30,000 clones, of which more than 65% are seen a single time; roughly 0.98% belongs to the top ten. The specimen was memory (CD45RA-) CD4+ T cells from blood. The receptors originated from a human donor in good health.

The chain recombines TRBV27 with TRBJ1-6; D is ambiguous. Germline CDR1 reads MNHEY; CDR2 reads SMNVEV (reference sequence). This CDR3 spans 13 amino acids. V was cut by 0 bases and J by 10 bases, with 7 bases left in between. DNA for the CDR3: TGTGCCAGCAGTTTATCGTCCAGGTCACCCCTCCACTTT. As protein: CASSLSSRSPLHF.

The V and J genes are TRBV30 and TRBJ2-7; D is unresolved. The germline V gene encodes CDR1 GTSNPN and CDR2 SVGIG (reference sequence). The CDR3 spans 12 residues. The V end was cut by 0 bases, the J end by 3 bases, with 6 bases between. CDR3 in DNA: TGTGCCTGGAGTGTGGGGATCTACGAGCAGTACTTC. As protein: CAWSVGIYEQYF. Looking up the rest from reference TRBV30 and TRBJ2-7 gives the full variable domain: SQTIHQWPATLVQPVGSPLSLECTVEGTSNPNLYWYRQAAGRGLQLLFYSVGIGQISSEVPQNLSASRPQDRQFILSSKKLLLSDSGFYLCAWSVGIYEQYFGPGTRLTVT.

This chain connects TRBV5-1 to TRBJ2-2, with D perhaps TRBD2 (5 bases). The V gene's germline CDR1 is SGHRS and CDR2 YFSETQ. V was pared by 0 bases and J by 3 bases, with 9 bases between. This CDR3 spans 15 amino acids. The CDR3 DNA reads TGCGCCAGCAGCTTGGACGGACTGTACACCGGGGAGCTGTTTTTT. Protein sequence: CASSLDGLYTGELFF.

The V gene is TRBV12-5, the J gene TRBJ2-1, with D possibly matching TRBD2 (6 bases). Germline CDR1 LGHNT, CDR2 FRNRAP. This CDR3 has 13 residues. The V end was cut by 2 bases, the J end by 15 bases, with 17 bases between. This CDR3 is CASGLRAGYEAFF. For the CDR3, the DNA is TGTGCTAGTGGTTTGAGGGCGGGATATGAGGCGTTCTTC.

This sequence joins TRBV5-8 and TRBJ2-3; 9 positions match TRBD1. The CDR3 totals 13 residues. V dropped 2 bases and J dropped 6; count of bases not matched to a gene: 1. Germline V gives CDR1 SGHTS, CDR2 YDEGEE. CDR3 protein: CASSLQGADTQYF. The CDR3 coding sequence is TGTGCCAGCAGCTTACAGGGGGCGGATACGCAGTATTTT.

The chain uses TRBV6-5 and TRBJ1-2; 7 positions agree with TRBD1. The CDR3 totals 14 residues. Germline CDR1 is MNHEY and CDR2 is SVGAGI. Trimming removed 2 bases from V and 2 bases from J; junction bases left unmatched: 2. The CDR3 here is CASSYGTVNYGYTF. CDR3 nucleotides: TGTGCCAGCAGTTACGGGACAGTCAACTATGGCTACACCTTC.

As for this clone: One junction end does not reproduce the germline sequence, and a read error may be involved. The rearrangement joins TRBV6-5 to TRBJ1-5, with D tentatively TRBD1 (6 bases). The CDR3 spans 15 residues. Germline CDR1 and CDR2: MNHEY and SVGAGI. In nucleotides, the CDR3 is TGTGCCATCAGTCCAGGACAGTCTAGCAATCAGCCCCAGCATTTT. It specifies CAISPGQSSNQPQHF.

This chain connects TRBV7-6 to TRBJ1-1; 10 positions agree with TRBD1. V dropped 5 bases and J dropped 4; count of bases not matched to a gene: 4. CDR3 length: 14 residues. CDR1 and CDR2 (germline): SGHVS, FNYEAQ. The CDR3 coding sequence is TGTGCCAGCAGCCCCCGGGACAGGGGCACTGAAGCTTTCTTT. Its protein is CASSPRDRGTEAFF.

This chain links TRBV2 with TRBJ2-1; TRBD2 matches 13 bases. The CDR3 has 20 residues. The V gene's germline CDR1 is SNHLY and CDR2 FYNNEI. V shed 6 bases, J shed 4 bases, and the junction held 18 bases outside the gene matches. The CDR3 bases are TGTGCCAGCAGGGAACCCCGGACTAGCGGGAGTCGGGGGGGATACAATGAGCAGTTCTTC. This encodes CASREPRTSGSRGGYNEQFF.

This clone was seen more than once but under ten times. The genes are TRBV28 and TRBJ1-2; no reliable D call. Trimming cost V 7 bases and J 8 bases, with 17 bases left between them. CDR3 length: 13 residues. Germline V lookup: CDR1 MDHEN, CDR2 SYDVKM. The CDR3 nucleotides are TGTGCCAGCATACCGGCCCAGGATGGAGGCTACACCTTC. This sequence encodes CASIPAQDGGYTF.

CDR3 nucleotides: TGTGCCAGCAGGCCGGCAGGGGATAACTATGGCTACACCTTC. Its translation is CASRPAGDNYGYTF. The chain couples TRBV6-1 to TRBJ1-2; possibly TRBD1 for D (6 bases). This CDR3 has 14 amino acids. Germline values: CDR1 MNHNS, CDR2 SASEGT. The V end was cut by 6 bases, the J end by 1 base, with 12 bases between.

This rearrangement joins TRBV19 to TRBJ2-3, with D unclear. This CDR3 region has 13 residues. V lost 7 bases and J 2 bases, leaving 10 bases between the germline ends. Germline V CDR1 and CDR2: LNHDA, SQIVND (reference sequence). The CDR3 bases are TGTGCCAGTACTGACCGAAACACAGATACGCAGTATTTT. This encodes CASTDRNTDTQYF.

The chain is built from TRBV7-2 and TRBJ2-7; D unclear. Trimming took 1 base from V and 2 from J, leaving 3 bases between them. The CDR3 contains 12 residues. Germline CDR1 and CDR2: SGHTA and FQGNSA. CDR3 DNA sequence: TGTGCCAGCAGCTTAGGGACCTACGAGCAGTACTTC. This sequence encodes CASSLGTYEQYF. Supplemented by reference TRBV7-2 and TRBJ2-7, the full variable domain reads GAGVSQSPSNKVTEKGKDVELRCDPISGHTALYWYRQSLGQGLEFLIYFQGNSAPDKSGLPSDRFSAERTGGSVSTLTIQRTQQEDSAVYLCASSLGTYEQYFGPGTRLTVT.

The V and J genes are TRBV28 and TRBJ1-4; 8 bases match TRBD1. After removal of 0 bases from V and 14 bases from J, the junction contained 14 bases not matched to a gene. The V gene's germline CDR1 is MDHEN and CDR2 SYDVKM. The CDR3 contains 16 residues. The CDR3 spells CASSLWKGGQEGDLFF. In DNA, the CDR3 is TGTGCCAGCAGTTTATGGAAAGGGGGACAGGAGGGCGACCTGTTTTTT.

This clone was observed a few times. This sequence joins TRBV6-1 and TRBJ1-6; no firm D call. CDR3 length equals 12 residues. V lost 2 bases to trimming and J lost 12 bases, with 8 bases between them. From germline, CDR1 is MNHNS and CDR2 SASEGT. The CDR3 coding sequence is TGTGCCAGCAGTGAACGCGGCGGACCCCTCCACTTT. The encoded protein is CASSERGGPLHF.

The chain is built from TRBV7-2 and TRBJ2-5, with 10 bases aligning to TRBD2. Germline V gene sequence: CDR1 SGHTA, CDR2 FQGNSA. The CDR3 length is 16 residues. J gave up 1 base and V 1 base, and 3 bases lay outside the gene matches. CDR3: CASSLGPSGSQETQYF. The CDR3 region has the DNA TGTGCCAGCAGCTTAGGCCCTAGCGGGAGCCAAGAGACCCAGTACTTC.

J is TRBJ1-6 and V is TRBV19; D remains unclear. V dropped 0 bases and J dropped 7 bases, with 7 bases sitting between them. CDR1 LNHDA and CDR2 SQIVND come from the germline V gene (reference sequence). This CDR3 is built from 14 residues. CDR3 sequence: CASSIEVGNSPLHF. The CDR3 bases are TGTGCCAGTAGTATAGAGGTGGGGAATTCACCCCTCCACTTT.

The chain couples TRBV15 to TRBJ2-3, with TRBD2 matching over 8 bases. Germline-derived CDR1 and CDR2 are LNHNV and YYDKDF (reference sequence). V dropped 3 bases and J dropped 4; count of bases not matched to a gene: 6. This CDR3 spans 15 amino acids. CDR3 sequence (DNA): TGTGCCACCAGCAGGGACGGACTAGCCCCAGATACGCAGTATTTT. This translates into CATSRDGLAPDTQYF.

The J gene is TRBJ1-2, the V gene TRBV27; D may be TRBD1 (6 bases). Trimming pared 2 bases from V and 4 bases from J, leaving 11 bases between. Looked up from germline, CDR1 is MNHEY and CDR2 is SMNVEV (reference sequence). CDR3 length equals 14 residues. CDR3 bases: TGTGCCAGCAGTTTACGAGGGGGGGTCTATGGCTACACCTTC. This gives the protein CASSLRGGVYGYTF.

The V call is TRBV27, the J call TRBJ1-6; 11 positions match TRBD1. V lost 6 bases to trimming and J lost 10 bases; unmatched junction nucleotides: 11. CDR1 is MNHEY and CDR2 is SMNVEV in the germline V gene (reference sequence). This CDR3 has 16 amino acids. The CDR3 reads CASRPTPGQGVSPLHF. The CDR3 DNA sequence: TGTGCCAGCAGACCTACACCGGGACAGGGGGTATCACCCCTCCACTTT.